This TCR beta chain was found in a study of monozygotic twins with inflammatory bowel disease. Whole-blood total RNA was extracted without T cell sorting. TCRdb re-called the 5' RACE reads and shows each CDR3 protein once, DNA omitted. There are approximately 300,000 distinct CDR3 sequences in the sample, with 5.6% held by the top ten. About this clonotype itself: Its antigen remains unidentified.

The study, taken as a whole, reports: Relative to healthy twins, IBD patients had fewer clonotypes in common with others, a gap that was especially apparent with disease activity. A reduction in TCRbeta diversity (inverse Simpson) was seen in IBD patients relative to healthy co-twins.

CDR3 length equals 15 residues. Germline V gene sequence: CDR1 MDHEN, CDR2 SYDVKM. The source is a human donor with ulcerative colitis or Crohn's disease, or a healthy co-twin of an affected twin (not recorded which). The sample taken for sequencing was blood. This sequence joins TRBV28 and TRBJ2-7; TCRdb indicates TRBD2, and absent DNA this call remains unverified. CDR3 loop: CASSFPSGRVYEQYF.